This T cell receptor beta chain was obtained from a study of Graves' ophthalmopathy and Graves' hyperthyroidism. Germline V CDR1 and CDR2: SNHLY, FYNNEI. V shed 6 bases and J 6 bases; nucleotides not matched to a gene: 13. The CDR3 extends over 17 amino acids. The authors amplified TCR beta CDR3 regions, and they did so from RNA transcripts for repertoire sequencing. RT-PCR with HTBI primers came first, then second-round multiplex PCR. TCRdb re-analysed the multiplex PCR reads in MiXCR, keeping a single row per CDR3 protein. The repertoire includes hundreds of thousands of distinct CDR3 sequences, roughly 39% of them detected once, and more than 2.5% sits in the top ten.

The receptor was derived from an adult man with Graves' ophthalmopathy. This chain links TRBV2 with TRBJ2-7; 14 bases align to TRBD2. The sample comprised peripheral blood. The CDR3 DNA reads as TGTGCCAGCAGACAGGGACTAGCGGGAGTCGCCGCTCGCGAGCAGTACTTC. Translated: CASRQGLAGVAAREQYF.